These 24 T cell receptor beta chains share one sample of origin, sequenced in a study of T cells in tuberculosis. Libraries were prepared by immunoSEQ multiplex PCR; TCRdb keeps only in-frame clonotypes and omits some of them. The repertoire holds more than 30,000 clones, with approximately 94% as singletons. Material: PBMCs. All receptors derive from a donor aged 10 to 29 with latent tuberculosis or without tuberculosis infection. Some clones in this sample may be carry-over from other donors' samples.

The rearrangement uses TRBV7-9 and TRBJ1-1, with 10 bases identical to TRBD1. Germline V lookup: CDR1 SEHNR, CDR2 FQNEAQ (reference sequence). V shed 8 bases, J shed 7 bases, and the junction held 16 bases outside the gene matches. This CDR3 spans 16 amino acids. This chain's CDR3 is CASGPGTGAEKHEAFF. In DNA, the CDR3 is TGTGCCAGCGGTCCCGGGACAGGGGCGGAGAAGCATGAAGCTTTCTTT.

V and J are TRBV10-1 and TRBJ2-2; TRBD2 might be the D (6 bases). Trimming left V 3 bases short and J 6 bases short, with 14 bases between. Germline lookup yields CDR1 WNHNN and CDR2 SYGVQD (reference sequence). The CDR3 totals 15 residues. CDR3 nucleotides: TGCGCCAGCAGTGAAACGCCGGAGGGGTCCGGGGAGCTGTTTTTT. Translating it yields CASSETPEGSGELFF.

J is TRBJ1-2 and V is TRBV5-6; a weak D match, TRBD1 (5 bases). From germline, CDR1 is SGHDT and CDR2 YYEEEE. This CDR3 has 15 residues. V lost 0 bases, J lost 2 bases, and 11 bases lay in between. This chain's CDR3 is CASSLVRGLNYGYTF. In nucleotides, the CDR3 is TGTGCCAGCAGCTTGGTTAGGGGACTGAACTATGGCTACACCTTC.

This chain connects TRBV6-5 to TRBJ1-6; maybe TRBD1 (5 bases). V was shortened by 2 bases and J by 7 bases, with 15 bases between the two germline ends. Germline CDR1 and CDR2: MNHEY and SVGAGI. This CDR3 region has 16 residues. This CDR3 reads CASSYDHRSHNSPLHF. CDR3 DNA: TGTGCCAGCAGTTACGACCACAGGAGCCACAATTCACCCCTCCACTTT.

CDR3 amino acids: CASSQDQGQGANEQFF. CDR3 coding DNA: TGCGCCAGCAGCCAAGATCAGGGGCAAGGGGCCAATGAGCAGTTCTTC. V and J are TRBV4-3 and TRBJ2-1, with a weak D call TRBD1 (6 bases). Deletions cut 0 bases from V and 6 bases from J, with 15 bases between. CDR1 is LGHNA, CDR2 YSLEER, per germline. This CDR3 region has 16 residues.

The chain carries TRBV28 and TRBJ1-4, with 9 bases aligning to TRBD1. J gave up 12 bases and V 6 bases, and 14 bases lay outside the gene matches. This CDR3 spans 15 amino acids. Germline V lookup: CDR1 MDHEN, CDR2 SYDVKM. The CDR3 DNA follows: TGTGCCAGCAGCCTACCGGGACAGGGTCGATTGGAACTGTTTTTT. This sequence encodes CASSLPGQGRLELFF.

The genes are TRBV5-1 and TRBJ1-3; D remains ambiguous. The CDR3 extends over 15 amino acids. Trimming left V 0 bases short and J 0 bases short, with 7 bases between. Germline V gene sequence: CDR1 SGHRS, CDR2 YFSETQ. Written as DNA, the CDR3 is TGCGCCAGCAGCTTGGGAGGACTCTCTGGAAACACCATATATTTT. Amino acid sequence: CASSLGGLSGNTIYF.

This chain joins TRBV12-5 and TRBJ2-2, with TRBD1 identical over 8 bases. The V and J ends lost 5 bases and 6 bases, in that order; junction bases with no gene match: 8. Germline CDR1 reads LGHNT; CDR2 reads FRNRAP. The CDR3 has 15 residues. The CDR3 DNA reads as TGTGCTAGTGGTACGGACAGGGAAATCCCCGGGGAGCTGTTTTTT. Amino acids: CASGTDREIPGELFF.

For the CDR3, the DNA is TGCGCCAGCAGCCAAGATCTGGGGCTGGACACTGAAGCTTTCTTT. Translating gives CASSQDLGLDTEAFF. The chain employs TRBV4-3 and TRBJ1-1, with D possibly being TRBD1 (5 bases). The V end lost 0 bases, the J end lost 3 bases, and 11 bases lay between the germline ends. Germline-derived CDR1 and CDR2 are LGHNA and YSLEER. CDR3 length: 15 amino acids.

The count of this clone is one. CDR3 sequence reads: CASSQDLRGNQPQHF. In nucleotides, the CDR3 is TGCGCCAGCAGCCAAGATCTCCGGGGAAATCAGCCCCAGCATTTT. This rearrangement joins TRBV4-1 to TRBJ1-5, with no clear D. Trimming took off 0 bases at V and 4 bases at J, with 10 bases between the two ends. The CDR3 contains 15 residues. Germline V gene sequence: CDR1 MGHRA, CDR2 YSYEKL.

This rearrangement joins TRBV7-6 to TRBJ2-7, with D possibly being TRBD2 (6 bases). This CDR3 region has 14 residues. Germline CDR1 SGHVS, CDR2 FNYEAQ. The V end was cut by 1 base, the J end by 5 bases, with 12 bases between. The CDR3 here is CASSLDGSGDEQYF. The CDR3 DNA is TGTGCCAGCAGCTTAGACGGCTCGGGGGACGAGCAGTACTTC.

The chain combines TRBV25-1 with TRBJ1-1; perhaps TRBD1 as D (5 bases). The CDR3 length is 11 residues. CDR1 and CDR2 (germline): MGHDK, SYGVNS. Trimming took off 7 bases at V and 6 bases at J, with 9 bases between the two ends. This chain's CDR3 is CASISGAEAFF. The DNA for the CDR3 is TGTGCCAGCATCTCGGGGGCTGAAGCTTTCTTT.

This rearrangement joins TRBV6-6 to TRBJ2-2; 10 bases are shared with TRBD1. J was trimmed by 7 bases and V by 5 bases; bases with no gene match: 7. The CDR3 contains 15 residues. Germline assignment: CDR1 MNHNY and CDR2 SVGAGI (reference sequence). The CDR3 is CASSPSTGGFGELFF. CDR3 coding DNA: TGTGCCAGCAGTCCGTCGACAGGGGGCTTCGGGGAGCTGTTTTTT.

This rearrangement joins TRBV5-4 to TRBJ1-4; 7 bases align to TRBD1. The CDR3 has 16 residues. The V segment lost 8 bases and the J segment 2 bases; nucleotides outside the gene matches: 12. Per the germline V gene, CDR1 is SGHNT and CDR2 is YYREEE (reference sequence). The CDR3 loop is CASSHLRGGTNEKLFF. The CDR3, as DNA: TGTGCCAGTAGCCATTTAAGAGGGGGCACTAATGAAAAACTGTTTTTT.

This clone was counted a few times. The rearrangement links TRBV10-3 to TRBJ2-2; D uncertain. Germline values: CDR1 ENHRY, CDR2 SYGVKD. The CDR3 consists of 13 residues. V dropped 8 bases and J dropped 5 bases, with 12 bases sitting between them. The CDR3 sequence: CAILDEVTGELFF. In DNA, the CDR3 is TGTGCCATCCTAGATGAGGTGACCGGGGAGCTGTTTTTT.

The chain joins TRBV6-4 to TRBJ2-5; TRBD2 agrees at 9 bases. Germline loops: CDR1 MRHNA, CDR2 SNTAGT. CDR3 length: 18 amino acids. V lost 3 bases and J lost 4; bases outside the gene matches: 15. The CDR3 loop reads CASSEYPAGLANRETQYF. Written as DNA, the CDR3 is TGTGCCAGCAGTGAATATCCTGCCGGACTAGCGAATAGAGAGACCCAGTACTTC.

This chain connects TRBV7-8 to TRBJ1-3, with TRBD1 as a possible D gene (6 bases). V was pared by 1 base and J by 0 bases, with 7 bases between. The CDR3 covers 15 residues. Germline CDR1 SGHVS, CDR2 FQNEAQ. CDR3 in DNA: TGTGCCAGCAGCTTAGGGACAGTCTCTGGAAACACCATATATTTT. Translation gives CASSLGTVSGNTIYF.

The J gene is TRBJ2-7, the V gene TRBV5-6; D is undetermined. This CDR3 is 13 amino acids long. V was trimmed by 3 bases and J by 6 bases, leaving 13 bases between them. The germline V gene encodes CDR1 SGHDT and CDR2 YYEEEE. The CDR3 bases are TGTGCCAGCAGCTCGTACCATAGAAGCGAGCAGTACGTC. Protein sequence: CASSSYHRSEQYV.

The chain has TRBV29-1 and TRBJ2-1; 8 positions agree with TRBD1. V was pared by 5 bases and J by 3 bases, with 6 bases of the junction left unmatched. The CDR3 has 14 residues. The V gene's germline CDR1 is SQVTM and CDR2 ANQGSEA. The DNA for the CDR3 is TGCAGCGTTTTGTCAGGGGGCTACTACAATGAGCAGTTCTTC. Its translation is CSVLSGGYYNEQFF.

The chain joins TRBV30 to TRBJ1-4, with 9 bases fitting TRBD1. V lost 0 bases and J lost 5; bases outside the gene matches: 4. This CDR3 has 15 residues. Germline loops: CDR1 GTSNPN, CDR2 SVGIG (reference sequence). CDR3 protein: CAWSVGDRANEKLFF. CDR3 sequence (DNA): TGTGCCTGGAGTGTAGGGGACAGGGCAAATGAAAAACTGTTTTTT.

The chain couples TRBV9 to TRBJ1-6, with TRBD1 matching 9 bases. The junction had 3 bases not matched to a gene; V was cut back by 0 bases and J by 8 bases. Germline V gene sequence: CDR1 SGDLS, CDR2 YYNGEE. The CDR3 has 15 residues. The CDR3 DNA sequence: TGTGCCAGCAGCGTAGAAGGACAGGGGTATTCACCCCTCCACTTT. Residues: CASSVEGQGYSPLHF.

CDR3: CASSSTTNPPEAFF. The CDR3 bases are TGTGCCAGCAGCTCGACAACAAACCCCCCTGAAGCTTTCTTT. The V call is TRBV11-2, the J call TRBJ1-1; D call uncertain. CDR1 and CDR2 from the germline V gene are SGHAT and FQNNGV. Trimming removed 4 bases from V and 6 bases from J, with 15 bases in between. This CDR3 has 14 amino acids.

This chain uses TRBV10-2 with TRBJ2-4; 8 bases fit TRBD1. This CDR3 region has 17 residues. The V and J ends lost 3 bases and 8 bases, in that order; junction bases with no gene match: 15. Germline loops: CDR1 WSHSY, CDR2 SAAADI. The CDR3 sequence is CASSDNSGTGRRYIQYF. CDR3 nucleotides: TGCGCCAGCAGTGACAATTCCGGGACAGGTCGAAGATACATTCAGTACTTC.

This clone is termed medium-sized (0.01 to 0.1%). The chain combines TRBV6-5 with TRBJ1-1; TRBD1 matches at 7 bases. CDR3 length: 14 amino acids. J was trimmed by 5 bases and V by 6 bases; bases with no gene match: 9. CDR1 and CDR2 from the germline V gene are MNHEY and SVGAGI. The CDR3 sequence: CASSQGGVGTEAFF. CDR3 sequence (DNA): TGTGCCAGCAGCCAGGGGGGTGTGGGGACTGAAGCTTTCTTT.